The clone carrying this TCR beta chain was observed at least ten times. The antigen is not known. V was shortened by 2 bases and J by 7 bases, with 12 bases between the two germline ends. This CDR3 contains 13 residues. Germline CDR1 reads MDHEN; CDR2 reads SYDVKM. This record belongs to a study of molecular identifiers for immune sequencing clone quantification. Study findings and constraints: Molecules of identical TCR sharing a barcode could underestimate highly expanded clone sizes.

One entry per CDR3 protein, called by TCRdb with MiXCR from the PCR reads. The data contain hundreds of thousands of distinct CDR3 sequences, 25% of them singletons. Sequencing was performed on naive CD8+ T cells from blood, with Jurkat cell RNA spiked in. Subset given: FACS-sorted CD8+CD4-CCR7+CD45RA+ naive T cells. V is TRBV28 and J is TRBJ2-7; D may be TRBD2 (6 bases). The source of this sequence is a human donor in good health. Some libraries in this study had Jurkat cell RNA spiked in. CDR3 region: CASSLLEGQEQYF. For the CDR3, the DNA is TGTGCCAGCAGTTTACTGGAGGGGCAAGAGCAGTACTTC. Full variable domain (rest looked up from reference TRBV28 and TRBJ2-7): DVKVTQSSRYLVKRTGEKVFLECVQDMDHENMFWYRQDPGLGLRLIYFSYDVKMKEKGDIPEGYSVSREKKERFSLILESASTNQTSMYLCASSLLEGQEQYFGPGTRLTVT.